This T cell receptor (beta chain) appears in the sequencing data of a study of blood T cell repertoires in COVID-19 (dated by TCRdb to the early 2020s). Describing the broader study: Samples covering the acute and convalescent phases of COVID-19 were provided by collaborators in the United States, Italy and Spain. The prospective study material was composed of cDNA or gDNA derived from T cells, B-cell-depleted T cells, or PBMCs. HLA class I and class II types, where available, came from metadata supplied by the sample provider rather than from assay-based typing. The samples were drawn from the first 160 participants of the ongoing ImmuneRACE study and from 1,200 or so subjects provided by 6 global collaborators. Deeply sampled blood TCRbeta repertoires from subjects exposed to, actively infected with, or recovered from COVID-19 were included in the dataset. Sample metadata almost always included a de-identified subject ID, COVID-19 status, age in years and sex. The repertoires were released in a freely available public database intended as a resource for research on the immune response to SARS-CoV-2.

Whole blood was collected in K2EDTA tubes by collaborating institutions according to the institutions' own protocols. Collaborator samples were shipped for TCRbeta analysis as frozen whole blood, isolated PBMCs, or DNA extracted from either sample type. Turning to this clone: No cognate antigen has been identified for it. No base quality information exists; no much larger clone differs at one position.

TCRbeta CDR3 regions were amplified from genomic DNA using the immunoSEQ Assay, a bias-controlled multiplex PCR. Turning to the authors' computational methods: Nucleated cell counts per sample were estimated from amplification of reference gene primers within the assay. To quantify the absolute abundance of each unique TCRbeta CDR3 rearrangement, sequence reads were collapsed and filtered. Productive Simpson clonality was computed per sample as the square root of Simpson's diversity index over productive rearrangements. Here the immuneACCESS table is served through TCRdb, limited to in-frame sequences with V and J called. Missing clones are a known gap in these copies; in checked studies unresolved V genes cover under half, and the rest lacks a known reason. V and J calls plus clone size are reproduced from that table; the DNA served to infer D and trimming. Present in this sample are 400,000 to 450,000 clones, 75% to 90% of which were seen just once. 1.4% to 1.5% of the sample comes from the top ten.

The study at large found these results: How much clinical and demographic metadata was included differed by source and by participant, and the metadata was provided uncurated.

Taken from cysteine to phenylalanine, the CDR3 has 12 residues. Only the CDR3 DNA stays, 36 bases, in frame from base 1. CDR1 and CDR2 are read off the germline V gene as SGHAT and FQNNGV. V is reduced by 8 bases and J by 7 bases, leaving a spacing of 15 bases between them. The TCR was taken from a woman aged 25 to 39 with active or convalescent COVID-19. Sequenced material: peripheral blood. This chain is built from TRBV11-2 and TRBJ2-7; TRBD2 is possibly the D segment (5 matching bases). The CDR3 sequence is CASHPAGGEQYF. The DNA is as follows: TGTGCCAGCCATCCGGCAGGCGGGGAGCAGTACTTC.